This T cell receptor beta chain is from a study of T-cell reconstitution after alpha-beta-depleted transplantation in children. TCRbeta library construction was performed incorporating unique molecular identifiers. TCRdb re-analysed the PCR reads in MiXCR, keeping a single row per CDR3 protein. The repertoire holds around 270,000 distinct CDR3 sequences, with around 10% as singletons. This clonotype was recorded many times. The receptor was derived from a boy under two years old with acute myeloid leukemia, due to receive a stem cell transplant. The specimen was PBMCs, collected before TCRalphabeta/CD19-depleted stem cell transplant.

CDR3 DNA sequence: TGTGCCAGCAGCGTAGAGGACAATGAGCAGTTCTTC. Translated, it gives CASSVEDNEQFF. The chain has TRBV9 and TRBJ2-1; D is undetermined. Trimming stripped 0 bases from V and 5 bases from J, with 3 bases between. Germline V gene lookup returns CDR1 SGDLS and CDR2 YYNGEE. CDR3 length: 12 amino acids.